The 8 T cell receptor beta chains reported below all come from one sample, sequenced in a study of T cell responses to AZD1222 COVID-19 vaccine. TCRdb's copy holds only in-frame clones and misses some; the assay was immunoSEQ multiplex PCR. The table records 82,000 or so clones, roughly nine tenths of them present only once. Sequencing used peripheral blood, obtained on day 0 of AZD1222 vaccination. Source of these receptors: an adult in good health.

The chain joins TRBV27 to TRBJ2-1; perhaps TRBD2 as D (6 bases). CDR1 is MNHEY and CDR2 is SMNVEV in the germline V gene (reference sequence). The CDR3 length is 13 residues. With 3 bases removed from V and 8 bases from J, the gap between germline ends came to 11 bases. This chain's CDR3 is CASSLGRLDEQFF. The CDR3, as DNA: TGTGCCAGCAGTTTGGGGAGGCTGGATGAGCAGTTCTTC.

CDR3 sequence: CASSPLAGATDTQYF. CDR3 coding DNA: TGTGCCAGCTCACCACTAGCGGGGGCCACAGATACGCAGTATTTT. J is TRBJ2-3 and V is TRBV18, with 9 nucleotides matching TRBD2. V lost 1 base and J lost 2; bases outside the gene matches: 1. CDR3 length: 15 amino acids. CDR1 and CDR2 (germline): KGHSH, LQKENI.

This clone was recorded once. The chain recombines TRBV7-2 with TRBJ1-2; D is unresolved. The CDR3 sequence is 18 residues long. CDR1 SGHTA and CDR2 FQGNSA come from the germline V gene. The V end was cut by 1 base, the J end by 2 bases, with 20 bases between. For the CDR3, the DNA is TGTGCCAGCAGCTTAGTCTTTGGGGTCGGAGCAGGAAACTATGGCTACACCTTC. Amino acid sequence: CASSLVFGVGAGNYGYTF.

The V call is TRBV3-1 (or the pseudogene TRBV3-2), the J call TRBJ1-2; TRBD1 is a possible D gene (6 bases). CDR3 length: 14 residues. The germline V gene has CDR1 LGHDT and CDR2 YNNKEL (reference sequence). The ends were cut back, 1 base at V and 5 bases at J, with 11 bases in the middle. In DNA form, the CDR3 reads TGTGCCAGCAGCCAAGCGTTTACAGGGTATGGCTACACCTTC. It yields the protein CASSQAFTGYGYTF.

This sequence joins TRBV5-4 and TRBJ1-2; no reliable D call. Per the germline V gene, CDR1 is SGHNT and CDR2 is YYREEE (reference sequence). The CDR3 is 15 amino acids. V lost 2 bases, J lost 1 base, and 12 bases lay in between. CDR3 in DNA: TGTGCCAGCAGCTTCCCGGGGAATGGTAACTATGGCTACACCTTC. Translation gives CASSFPGNGNYGYTF.

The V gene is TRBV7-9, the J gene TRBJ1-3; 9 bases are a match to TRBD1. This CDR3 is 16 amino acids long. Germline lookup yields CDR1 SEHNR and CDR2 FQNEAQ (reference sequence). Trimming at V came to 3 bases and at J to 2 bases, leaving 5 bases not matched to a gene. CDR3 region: CASSFAQGAAGNTIYF. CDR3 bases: TGTGCCAGCAGCTTTGCACAGGGGGCGGCTGGAAACACCATATATTTT.

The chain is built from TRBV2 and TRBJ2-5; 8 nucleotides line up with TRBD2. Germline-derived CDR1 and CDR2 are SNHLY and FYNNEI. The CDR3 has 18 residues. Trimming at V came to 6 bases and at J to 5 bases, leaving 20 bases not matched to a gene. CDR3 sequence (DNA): TGTGCCAGCAGAGGTAGTCGAGTTGGCGGGGGGACCCAGGAGACCCAGTACTTC. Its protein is CASRGSRVGGGTQETQYF. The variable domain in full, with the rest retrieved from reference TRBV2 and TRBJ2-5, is EPEVTQTPSHQVTQMGQEVILRCVPISNHLYFYWYRQILGQKVEFLVSFYNNEISEKSEIFDDQFSVERPDGSNFTLKIRSTKLEDSAMYFCASRGSRVGGGTQETQYFGPGTRLLVL.

CDR3 DNA sequence: TGTGCCAGCAGTGAGGCGGACATCGGGGCCACTGAAGCTTTCTTT. This translates into CASSEADIGATEAFF. The chain has TRBV2 and TRBJ1-1; D is possibly TRBD1 (5 bases). This CDR3 comprises 15 residues. The germline CDR1 and CDR2 sequences are SNHLY and FYNNEI. Trimming shortened V by 3 bases and J by 4 bases, and 15 bases separated the two germline ends.